The rows below give T cell receptor beta chains drawn from one sample of a study of beta chain features in type 1 diabetes. TCRdb keeps only in-frame clones here, not all; method: immunoSEQ multiplex PCR. Altogether hundreds of thousands of clones are present, around 15% being singletons, with the ten largest covering around 0.04%. Sequencing input: naive CD4+ T cells from blood. The source of these receptors is a man between 18 and 29 years old with type 1 diabetes. Each CDR3 is given with its conserved first and last residue. The order of the fields is J gene, clone size, D gene, V gene, CDR3 protein, CDR3 DNA. The D gene is left open where the match is weak. The size entry is marked missing in some rows and otherwise reads once, few, many or a size class.

j_call: TRBJ1-6
clone_size: few
d_call: TRBD1
v_call: TRBV18
cdr3_aa: CASSSTGMDSPLHF
cdr3_nt: TGTGCCAGCTCATCGACAGGGATGGATTCACCCCTCCACTTT

j_call: TRBJ1-2
clone_size: -
d_call: -
v_call: TRBV9
cdr3_aa: CASSAEGYGYTF
cdr3_nt: TGTGCCAGCAGCGCCGAGGGCTATGGCTACACCTTC

j_call: TRBJ2-1
clone_size: -
d_call: -
v_call: TRBV7-9
cdr3_aa: CASSLSLGATYNEQFF
cdr3_nt: TGTGCCAGCAGCCTTAGTCTGGGGGCCACCTACAATGAGCAGTTCTTC

j_call: TRBJ2-5
clone_size: few
d_call: -
v_call: TRBV30
cdr3_aa: CAWSENGQGRETQYF
cdr3_nt: TGTGCCTGGAGCGAAAACGGTCAGGGACGGGAGACCCAGTACTTC

j_call: TRBJ1-5
clone_size: -
d_call: TRBD1
v_call: TRBV2
cdr3_aa: CASTTGGLGNQPQHF
cdr3_nt: TGTGCCAGCACCACAGGGGGCCTGGGCAATCAGCCCCAGCATTTT

j_call: TRBJ2-7
clone_size: -
d_call: -
v_call: TRBV6-5
cdr3_aa: CASSYSGATYEQYF
cdr3_nt: TGTGCCAGCAGTTACTCCGGGGCGACCTACGAGCAGTACTTC

j_call: TRBJ2-7
clone_size: -
d_call: -
v_call: TRBV11-2
cdr3_aa: CASSFPVGEQYF
cdr3_nt: TGTGCCAGCAGCTTTCCAGTGGGCGAGCAGTACTTC

j_call: TRBJ2-2
clone_size: -
d_call: TRBD1
v_call: TRBV28
cdr3_aa: CASSNGQGNTGELFF
cdr3_nt: TGTGCCAGCAGCAATGGACAGGGGAACACCGGGGAGCTGTTTTTT

j_call: TRBJ2-4
clone_size: -
d_call: -
v_call: TRBV14
cdr3_aa: CASSGGWKNIQYF
cdr3_nt: TGTGCCAGCAGCGGGGGGTGGAAAAACATTCAGTACTTC

j_call: TRBJ1-2
clone_size: -
d_call: -
v_call: TRBV18
cdr3_aa: CASSPDRINYGYTF
cdr3_nt: TGTGCCAGCTCACCAGACAGGATAAACTATGGCTACACCTTC

j_call: TRBJ1-1
clone_size: -
d_call: -
v_call: TRBV5-8
cdr3_aa: CASSYGHSTPGEAFF
cdr3_nt: TGTGCCAGCAGTTATGGGCATTCTACGCCAGGTGAAGCTTTCTTT

j_call: TRBJ2-1
clone_size: -
d_call: TRBD2
v_call: TRBV5-1
cdr3_aa: CASRLAGGSGDNEQFF
cdr3_nt: TGCGCCAGCCGGCTAGCGGGAGGCTCCGGGGACAATGAGCAGTTCTTC

j_call: TRBJ2-1
clone_size: few
d_call: TRBD1
v_call: TRBV29-1
cdr3_aa: CSVERSTGGNDEQFF
cdr3_nt: TGCAGCGTTGAACGGTCAACAGGGGGCAACGATGAGCAGTTCTTC

j_call: TRBJ2-5
clone_size: -
d_call: -
v_call: TRBV28
cdr3_aa: CASSLSRSTQYF
cdr3_nt: TGTGCCAGCAGTTTGTCCCGCTCGACCCAGTACTTC

j_call: TRBJ1-4
clone_size: -
d_call: -
v_call: TRBV15
cdr3_aa: CATSRPGANEKLFF
cdr3_nt: TGTGCCACCAGCCGTCCAGGAGCTAATGAAAAACTGTTTTTT

j_call: TRBJ2-3
clone_size: -
d_call: -
v_call: TRBV7-3
cdr3_aa: CASSYLGGTQYF
cdr3_nt: TGTGCCAGCAGCTACCTCGGGGGTACGCAGTATTTT

j_call: TRBJ2-7
clone_size: -
d_call: TRBD2
v_call: TRBV5-1
cdr3_aa: CASSERLAGPYEQYF
cdr3_nt: TGCGCCAGCAGCGAGAGACTAGCGGGACCCTACGAGCAGTACTTC

j_call: TRBJ2-3
clone_size: -
d_call: -
v_call: TRBV2
cdr3_aa: CASTPQRGTDTQYF
cdr3_nt: TGTGCCAGCACCCCTCAGCGGGGCACAGATACGCAGTATTTT

j_call: TRBJ2-7
clone_size: few
d_call: -
v_call: TRBV19
cdr3_aa: CASSTAGTSEQYF
cdr3_nt: TGTGCCAGTAGTACTGCCGGGACGAGCGAGCAGTACTTC

j_call: TRBJ1-2
clone_size: -
d_call: -
v_call: TRBV20-1
cdr3_aa: CSAPDGYTF
cdr3_nt: TGCAGTGCCCCAGATGGCTACACCTTC

j_call: TRBJ2-7
clone_size: few
d_call: -
v_call: TRBV30
cdr3_aa: CAWSYAGTALNEQYF
cdr3_nt: TGTGCCTGGAGTTACGCCGGGACGGCGCTAAACGAGCAGTACTTC

j_call: TRBJ2-2
clone_size: -
d_call: -
v_call: TRBV4-2
cdr3_aa: CASSQKGGTGELFF
cdr3_nt: TGTGCCAGCAGCCAAAAAGGGGGCACCGGGGAGCTGTTTTTT

j_call: TRBJ1-1
clone_size: few
d_call: TRBD1
v_call: TRBV6-5
cdr3_aa: CASSYATGATEAFF
cdr3_nt: TGTGCCAGCAGTTACGCAACAGGGGCCACTGAAGCTTTCTTT

j_call: TRBJ1-6
clone_size: few
d_call: -
v_call: TRBV2
cdr3_aa: CASSDRSGYSPLHF
cdr3_nt: TGTGCCAGCAGTGATCGCAGCGGGTATTCACCCCTCCACTTT

j_call: TRBJ2-3
clone_size: -
d_call: TRBD2
v_call: TRBV10-3
cdr3_aa: CAITPGLAGGTDTQYF
cdr3_nt: TGTGCCATCACTCCTGGACTAGCGGGGGGCACAGATACGCAGTATTTT

j_call: TRBJ2-5
clone_size: -
d_call: TRBD2
v_call: TRBV5-6
cdr3_aa: CASSCLGTSGRANYETQYF
cdr3_nt: TGTGCCAGCAGCTGCCTAGGGACTAGCGGGAGGGCCAATTATGAGACCCAGTACTTC

j_call: TRBJ1-1
clone_size: few
d_call: TRBD1
v_call: TRBV25-1
cdr3_aa: CASSVLTGITEAFF
cdr3_nt: TGTGCCAGCAGTGTTCTGACAGGGATCACTGAAGCTTTCTTT

j_call: TRBJ2-3
clone_size: -
d_call: -
v_call: TRBV2
cdr3_aa: CASSASAGGFTDTQYF
cdr3_nt: TGTGCCAGCAGTGCTTCGGCAGGGGGGTTCACAGATACGCAGTATTTT

j_call: TRBJ2-1
clone_size: -
d_call: TRBD2
v_call: TRBV27
cdr3_aa: CASRETSGNNNEQFF
cdr3_nt: TGTGCCAGCAGGGAGACTAGCGGGAACAACAATGAGCAGTTCTTC

j_call: TRBJ2-4
clone_size: -
d_call: TRBD2
v_call: TRBV2
cdr3_aa: CASEAGESNIQYF
cdr3_nt: TGTGCCAGCGAAGCGGGGGAAAGTAACATTCAGTACTTC

j_call: TRBJ1-2
clone_size: -
d_call: -
v_call: TRBV7-9
cdr3_aa: CATPRREGPSGYTF
cdr3_nt: TGTGCCACCCCTAGAAGAGAGGGACCTTCTGGCTACACCTTC

j_call: TRBJ2-1
clone_size: few
d_call: -
v_call: TRBV19
cdr3_aa: CASSIPLSPYNEQFF
cdr3_nt: TGTGCCAGTAGTATTCCGCTATCCCCCTACAATGAGCAGTTCTTC

j_call: TRBJ2-3
clone_size: -
d_call: -
v_call: TRBV6-5
cdr3_aa: CASSSGTSLTDTQYF
cdr3_nt: TGTGCCAGCAGCTCCGGGACTTCCCTCACAGATACGCAGTATTTT

j_call: TRBJ2-1
clone_size: -
d_call: TRBD2
v_call: TRBV29-1
cdr3_aa: CSVDSSGAQGGFF
cdr3_nt: TGCAGCGTTGATTCTAGCGGGGCCCAGGGGGGGTTCTTC

j_call: TRBJ1-2
clone_size: -
d_call: TRBD1
v_call: TRBV28
cdr3_aa: CASSPGQGAQGYGYTF
cdr3_nt: TGTGCCAGCAGTCCGGGACAGGGGGCGCAAGGCTATGGCTACACCTTC

j_call: TRBJ2-5
clone_size: few
d_call: -
v_call: TRBV11-2
cdr3_aa: CASRVADQETQYF
cdr3_nt: TGTGCCAGCAGGGTAGCGGACCAAGAGACCCAGTACTTC

j_call: TRBJ1-2
clone_size: -
d_call: -
v_call: TRBV5-1
cdr3_aa: CASSLAPDTGYGYTF
cdr3_nt: TGCGCCAGCAGCTTGGCCCCGGACACGGGATATGGCTACACCTTC

j_call: TRBJ2-5
clone_size: few
d_call: -
v_call: TRBV5-6
cdr3_aa: CASSLRGQGVETQYF
cdr3_nt: TGTGCCAGCAGCTTGAGAGGCCAGGGAGTCGAGACCCAGTACTTC

j_call: TRBJ1-2
clone_size: -
d_call: -
v_call: TRBV9
cdr3_aa: CASSAGRWGYTF
cdr3_nt: TGTGCCAGCAGCGCAGGGCGGTGGGGCTACACCTTC

j_call: TRBJ1-2
clone_size: -
d_call: -
v_call: TRBV29-1
cdr3_aa: CSVEGPGDYGYTF
cdr3_nt: TGCAGCGTTGAGGGGCCTGGTGACTATGGCTACACCTTC

j_call: TRBJ2-3
clone_size: few
d_call: -
v_call: TRBV5-1
cdr3_aa: CASSAVADTQYF
cdr3_nt: TGCGCCAGCAGCGCTGTGGCAGATACGCAGTATTTT

j_call: TRBJ2-7
clone_size: once
d_call: -
v_call: TRBV19
cdr3_aa: CASSIRLWRGTSHEQYF
cdr3_nt: TGTGCCAGTAGTATTCGTTTGTGGCGGGGTACTTCTCACGAGCAGTACTTC

j_call: TRBJ2-7
clone_size: -
d_call: TRBD1
v_call: TRBV7-2
cdr3_aa: CASSLWDSIYEQYF
cdr3_nt: TGTGCCAGCAGCTTATGGGACAGCATCTACGAGCAGTACTTC

j_call: TRBJ2-7
clone_size: few
d_call: TRBD2
v_call: TRBV7-9
cdr3_aa: CASSLILAGYEQYF
cdr3_nt: TGTGCCAGCAGCTTAATACTAGCGGGCTACGAGCAGTACTTC

j_call: TRBJ2-5
clone_size: -
d_call: TRBD1
v_call: TRBV7-9
cdr3_aa: CASSYDRGRETQYF
cdr3_nt: TGTGCCAGCAGCTATGACAGGGGAAGAGAGACCCAGTACTTC

j_call: TRBJ1-1
clone_size: -
d_call: -
v_call: TRBV30
cdr3_aa: CAFPRDTEAFF
cdr3_nt: TGTGCCTTCCCCCGGGACACTGAAGCTTTCTTT

j_call: TRBJ1-5
clone_size: few
d_call: -
v_call: TRBV2
cdr3_aa: CASSVGGESKPQHF
cdr3_nt: TGTGCCAGCAGTGTCGGAGGGGAAAGCAAGCCCCAGCATTTT

j_call: TRBJ1-1
clone_size: few
d_call: -
v_call: TRBV5-1
cdr3_aa: CASSLPRDTEAFF
cdr3_nt: TGCGCCAGCAGCTTGCCCCGTGACACTGAAGCTTTCTTT

j_call: TRBJ2-1
clone_size: -
d_call: TRBD1
v_call: TRBV28
cdr3_aa: CASTGTEGNEQFF
cdr3_nt: TGTGCCAGCACCGGGACAGAGGGTAATGAGCAGTTCTTC

j_call: TRBJ2-7
clone_size: -
d_call: -
v_call: TRBV6-5
cdr3_aa: CASRTSREQYF
cdr3_nt: TGTGCCAGCAGAACCTCAAGAGAGCAGTACTTC

j_call: TRBJ2-7
clone_size: -
d_call: TRBD1
v_call: TRBV7-2
cdr3_aa: CASSLARQGSSYEQYF
cdr3_nt: TGTGCCAGCAGCTTAGCTCGACAGGGAAGCTCCTACGAGCAGTACTTC

j_call: TRBJ2-1
clone_size: -
d_call: -
v_call: TRBV19
cdr3_aa: CASIARVPYNEQFF
cdr3_nt: TGTGCCAGTATCGCCAGGGTACCCTACAATGAGCAGTTCTTC